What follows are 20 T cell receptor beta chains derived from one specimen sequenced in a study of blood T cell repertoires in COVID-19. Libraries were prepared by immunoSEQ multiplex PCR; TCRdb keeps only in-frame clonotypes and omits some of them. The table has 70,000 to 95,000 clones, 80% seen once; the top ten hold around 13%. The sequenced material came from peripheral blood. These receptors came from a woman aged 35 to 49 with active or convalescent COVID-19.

CDR3 sequence (DNA): TGCGCCAGCAGCTTATCGGGACAGGCCGGTCAGCCCCAGCATTTT. Translated: CASSLSGQAGQPQHF. V usage is TRBV5-1 and J usage is TRBJ1-5; TRBD1 matches at 8 bases. Germline CDR1 reads SGHRS; CDR2 reads YFSETQ. The CDR3 length is 15 residues. The ends lost 2 bases at V and 6 bases at J; junction bases unmatched: 7.

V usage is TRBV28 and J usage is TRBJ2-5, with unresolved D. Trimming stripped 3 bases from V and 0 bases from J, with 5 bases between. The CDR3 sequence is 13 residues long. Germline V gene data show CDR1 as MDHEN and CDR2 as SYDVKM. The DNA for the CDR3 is TGTGCCAGCAGTTTGAGAAACCAAGAGACCCAGTACTTC. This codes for CASSLRNQETQYF.

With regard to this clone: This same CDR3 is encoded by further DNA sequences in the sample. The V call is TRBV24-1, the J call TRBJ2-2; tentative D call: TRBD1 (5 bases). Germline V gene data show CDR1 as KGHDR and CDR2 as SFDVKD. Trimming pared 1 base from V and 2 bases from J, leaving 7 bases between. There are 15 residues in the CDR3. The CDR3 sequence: CATSDLRGNTGELFF. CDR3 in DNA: TGTGCCACCAGTGATTTAAGGGGAAACACCGGGGAGCTGTTTTTT.

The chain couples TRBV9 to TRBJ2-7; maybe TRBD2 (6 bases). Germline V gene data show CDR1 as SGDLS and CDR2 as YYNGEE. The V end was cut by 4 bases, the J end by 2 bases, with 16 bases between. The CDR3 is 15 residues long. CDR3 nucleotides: TGTGCCAGCAGCCCCAGGCGGGGCGGCGCCTACGAGCAGTACTTC. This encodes CASSPRRGGAYEQYF. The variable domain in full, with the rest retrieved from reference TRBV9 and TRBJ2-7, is DSGVTQTPKHLITATGQRVTLRCSPRSGDLSVYWYQQSLDQGLQFLIQYYNGEERAKGNILERFSAQQFPDLHSELNLSSLELGDSALYFCASSPRRGGAYEQYFGPGTRLTVT.

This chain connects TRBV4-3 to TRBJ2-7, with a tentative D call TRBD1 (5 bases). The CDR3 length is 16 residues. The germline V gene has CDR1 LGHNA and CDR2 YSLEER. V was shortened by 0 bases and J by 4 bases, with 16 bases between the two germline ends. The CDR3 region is CASSQESGGQGYEQYF. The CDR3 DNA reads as TGCGCCAGCAGCCAAGAGTCGGGCGGACAAGGTTACGAGCAGTACTTC.

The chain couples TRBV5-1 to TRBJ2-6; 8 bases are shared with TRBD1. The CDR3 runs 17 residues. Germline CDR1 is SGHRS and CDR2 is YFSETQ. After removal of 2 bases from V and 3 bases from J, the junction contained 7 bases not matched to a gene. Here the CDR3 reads CASSFGQGPFGANVLTF. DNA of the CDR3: TGCGCCAGCAGCTTTGGACAGGGTCCTTTTGGGGCCAACGTCCTGACTTTC.

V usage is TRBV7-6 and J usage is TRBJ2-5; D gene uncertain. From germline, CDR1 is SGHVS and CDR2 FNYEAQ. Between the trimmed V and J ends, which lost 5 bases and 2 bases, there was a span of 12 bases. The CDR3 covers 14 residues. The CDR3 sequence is CASSPFALQETQYF. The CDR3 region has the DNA TGTGCCAGCAGCCCGTTCGCACTACAAGAGACCCAGTACTTC.

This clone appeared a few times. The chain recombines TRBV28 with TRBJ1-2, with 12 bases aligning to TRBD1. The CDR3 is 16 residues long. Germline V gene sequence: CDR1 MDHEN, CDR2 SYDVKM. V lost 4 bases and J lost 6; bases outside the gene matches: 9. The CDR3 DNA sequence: TGTGCCAGCAGTTCTATGGCCGGGACAGGGGGCAATGGCTACACCTTC. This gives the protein CASSSMAGTGGNGYTF.

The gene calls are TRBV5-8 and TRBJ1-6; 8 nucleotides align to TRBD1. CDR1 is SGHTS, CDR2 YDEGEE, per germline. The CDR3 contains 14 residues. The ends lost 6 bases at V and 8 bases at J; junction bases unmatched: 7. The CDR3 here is CASNLGQAHSPLHF. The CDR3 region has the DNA TGTGCCAGCAACCTGGGACAGGCGCATTCACCCCTCCACTTT.

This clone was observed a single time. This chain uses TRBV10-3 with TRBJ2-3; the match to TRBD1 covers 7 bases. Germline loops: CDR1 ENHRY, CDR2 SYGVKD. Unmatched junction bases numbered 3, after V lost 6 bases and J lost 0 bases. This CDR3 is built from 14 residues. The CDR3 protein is CAISSQGSTDTQYF. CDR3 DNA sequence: TGTGCCATCAGCTCACAGGGGAGCACAGATACGCAGTATTTT.

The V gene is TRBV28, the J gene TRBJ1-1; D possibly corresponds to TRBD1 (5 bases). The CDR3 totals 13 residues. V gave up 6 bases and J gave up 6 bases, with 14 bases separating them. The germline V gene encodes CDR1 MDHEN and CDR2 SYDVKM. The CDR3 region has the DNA TGTGCCAGCAGACGGGGGTTGGTCGCTGAAGCTTTCTTT. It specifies CASRRGLVAEAFF.

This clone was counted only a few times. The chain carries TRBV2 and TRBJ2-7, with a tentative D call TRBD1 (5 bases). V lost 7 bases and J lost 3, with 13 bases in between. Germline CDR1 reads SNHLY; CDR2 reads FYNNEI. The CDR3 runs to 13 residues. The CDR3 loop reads CASTMGQFYEQYF. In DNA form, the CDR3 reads TGTGCCAGCACCATGGGGCAATTCTACGAGCAGTACTTC. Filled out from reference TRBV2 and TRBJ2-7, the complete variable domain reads EPEVTQTPSHQVTQMGQEVILRCVPISNHLYFYWYRQILGQKVEFLVSFYNNEISEKSEIFDDQFSVERPDGSNFTLKIRSTKLEDSAMYFCASTMGQFYEQYFGPGTRLTVT.

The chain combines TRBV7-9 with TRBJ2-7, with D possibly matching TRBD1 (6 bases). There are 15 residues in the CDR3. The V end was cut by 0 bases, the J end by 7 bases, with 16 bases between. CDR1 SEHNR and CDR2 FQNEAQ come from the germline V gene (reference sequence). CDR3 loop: CASSLALLQGTEQYF. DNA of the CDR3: TGTGCCAGCAGCTTAGCACTATTACAGGGAACGGAGCAGTACTTC.

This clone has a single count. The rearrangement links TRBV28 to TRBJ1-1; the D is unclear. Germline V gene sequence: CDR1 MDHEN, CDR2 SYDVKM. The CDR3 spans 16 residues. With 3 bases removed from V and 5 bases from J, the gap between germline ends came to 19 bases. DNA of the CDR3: TGTGCCAGCAGTTTGCCCTACATCGGGGAGGGAACTGAAGCTTTCTTT. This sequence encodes CASSLPYIGEGTEAFF. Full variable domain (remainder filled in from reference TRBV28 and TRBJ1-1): DVKVTQSSRYLVKRTGEKVFLECVQDMDHENMFWYRQDPGLGLRLIYFSYDVKMKEKGDIPEGYSVSREKKERFSLILESASTNQTSMYLCASSLPYIGEGTEAFFGQGTRLTVV.

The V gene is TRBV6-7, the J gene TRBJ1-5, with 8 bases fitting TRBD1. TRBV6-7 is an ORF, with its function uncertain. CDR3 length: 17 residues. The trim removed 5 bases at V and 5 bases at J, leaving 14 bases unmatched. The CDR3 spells CASSTDRVLLTDQPQHF. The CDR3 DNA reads TGTGCCAGCAGTACGGACAGGGTCCTTCTGACTGATCAGCCCCAGCATTTT.

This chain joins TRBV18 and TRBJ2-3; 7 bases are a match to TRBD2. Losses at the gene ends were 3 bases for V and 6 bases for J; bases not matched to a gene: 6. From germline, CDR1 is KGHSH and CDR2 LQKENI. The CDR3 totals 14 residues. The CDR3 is CASSPSLAHDTQYF. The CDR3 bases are TGTGCCAGCTCACCGTCACTAGCGCATGATACGCAGTATTTT.

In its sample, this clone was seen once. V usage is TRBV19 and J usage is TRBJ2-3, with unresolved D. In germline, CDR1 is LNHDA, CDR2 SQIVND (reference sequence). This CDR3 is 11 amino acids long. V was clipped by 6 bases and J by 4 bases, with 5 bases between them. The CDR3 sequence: CASSSADTQYF. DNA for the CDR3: TGTGCCAGTAGCAGTGCAGATACGCAGTATTTT.

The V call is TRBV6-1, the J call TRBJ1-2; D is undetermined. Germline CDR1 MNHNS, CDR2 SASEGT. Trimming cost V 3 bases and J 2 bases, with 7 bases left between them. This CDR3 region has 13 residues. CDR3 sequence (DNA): TGTGCCAGCAGTGATTGGCAGAACTATGGCTACACCTTC. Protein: CASSDWQNYGYTF.

The CDR3 region has the DNA TGTGCCAGCAGTTTAGGGTACAGGGGGCGTGAGCAGTACTTC. This gives the protein CASSLGYRGREQYF. V usage is TRBV28 and J usage is TRBJ2-7, with TRBD1 identical over 9 bases. Germline CDR1 MDHEN, CDR2 SYDVKM. The trim removed 2 bases at V and 7 bases at J, leaving 6 bases unmatched. CDR3 length: 14 residues. Full variable domain (remainder filled in from reference TRBV28 and TRBJ2-7): DVKVTQSSRYLVKRTGEKVFLECVQDMDHENMFWYRQDPGLGLRLIYFSYDVKMKEKGDIPEGYSVSREKKERFSLILESASTNQTSMYLCASSLGYRGREQYFGPGTRLTVT.

The CDR3 DNA reads as TGTGCCAGTAACTCGGGGACAGGGGTTAATTCACCCCTCCACTTT. Translation: CASNSGTGVNSPLHF. The J gene is TRBJ1-6, the V gene TRBV19, with 10 bases identical to TRBD1. J gave up 6 bases and V 7 bases, and 6 bases lay outside the gene matches. The CDR3 runs 15 residues. The germline gives CDR1 LNHDA, CDR2 SQIVND (reference sequence).